This TCR beta chain was profiled in a study of molecular identifiers for immune sequencing clone quantification. General observations from the study: Effector cells had over 99% of their molecules in clones above 20 RNA copies, while naive cells had under 1%.

Using its own MiXCR run on the PCR reads, TCRdb lists one record per CDR3 protein. The sample shows some 320,000 distinct CDR3 sequences, about 22% of them seen only once. Per germline, CDR1 MNHNY and CDR2 SVGAGI (reference sequence). The V end was cut by 2 bases, the J end by 4 bases, with 12 bases between. The CDR3 spans 15 residues. This clonotype was observed many times. Its antigen is not known. This receptor was taken from a human donor in good health. Some libraries in this study had Jurkat cell RNA spiked in. The V and J genes are TRBV6-6 and TRBJ1-5; possible D gene TRBD1, 6 bases. The source material was naive CD8+ T cells from blood, with Jurkat cell RNA spiked in. Subset given: FACS-sorted CD8+CD4-CCR7+CD45RA+ naive T cells. The CDR3 protein is CASSYQTGTNQPQHF. CDR3 nucleotides: TGTGCCAGCAGTTACCAAACAGGGACAAATCAGCCCCAGCATTTT.